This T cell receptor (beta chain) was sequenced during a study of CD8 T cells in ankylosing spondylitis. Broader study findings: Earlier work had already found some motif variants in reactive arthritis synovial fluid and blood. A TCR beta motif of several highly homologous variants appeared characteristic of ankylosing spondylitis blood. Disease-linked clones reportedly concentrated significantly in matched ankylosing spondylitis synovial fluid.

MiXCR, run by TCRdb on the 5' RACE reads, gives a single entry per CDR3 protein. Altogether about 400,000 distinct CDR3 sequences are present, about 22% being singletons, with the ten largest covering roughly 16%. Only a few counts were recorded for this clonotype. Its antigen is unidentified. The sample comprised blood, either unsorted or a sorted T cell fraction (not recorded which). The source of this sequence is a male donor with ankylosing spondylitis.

The CDR3 sequence: CASSLPRTSGSPQYF. CDR3 in DNA: TGTGCCAGCAGTTTACCCAGGACTAGCGGGAGTCCGCAGTATTTT. The rearrangement links TRBV12-3 or TRBV12-4 to TRBJ2-3, with TRBD2 matching over 13 bases. V lost 2 bases, J lost 10 bases, and 6 bases stayed unmatched. The CDR3 has 15 amino acids.